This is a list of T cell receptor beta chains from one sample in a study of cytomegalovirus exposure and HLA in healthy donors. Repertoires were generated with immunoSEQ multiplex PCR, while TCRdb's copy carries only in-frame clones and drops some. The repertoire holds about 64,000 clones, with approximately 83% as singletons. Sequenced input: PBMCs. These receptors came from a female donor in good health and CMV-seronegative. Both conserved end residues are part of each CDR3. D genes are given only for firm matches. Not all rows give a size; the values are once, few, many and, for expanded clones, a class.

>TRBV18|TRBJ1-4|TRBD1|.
CASSLDRVATNEKLFF
TGTGCCAGCTCACTGGACAGGGTGGCAACTAATGAAAAACTGTTTTTT
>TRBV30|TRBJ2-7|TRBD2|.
CAWNSGSYEQYF
TGTGCCTGGAATAGCGGGAGCTACGAGCAGTACTTC
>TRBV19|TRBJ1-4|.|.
CASRGGRPNEKLFF
TGTGCCAGTAGGGGGGGGCGGCCTAATGAAAAACTGTTTTTT
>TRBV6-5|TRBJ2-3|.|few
CASRIQLYTDTQYF
TGTGCCAGCAGAATACAGCTTTACACAGATACGCAGTATTTT
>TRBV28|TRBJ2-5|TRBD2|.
CASSAPTSIHPQYF
TGTGCCAGCAGTGCCCCGACTAGCATTCACCCCCAGTACTTC
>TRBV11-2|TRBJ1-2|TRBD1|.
CASTAGTGYGYTF
TGTGCCAGCACCGCCGGGACAGGGTATGGCTACACCTTC
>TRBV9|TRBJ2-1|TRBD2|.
CASSGRAGGYNEQFF
TGTGCCAGCAGTGGCCGGGCGGGAGGGTACAATGAGCAGTTCTTC
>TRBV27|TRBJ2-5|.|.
CASRPPGRETQYF
TGTGCCAGCAGACCCCCAGGGCGAGAGACCCAGTACTTC
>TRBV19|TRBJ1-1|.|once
CASRGGFGNTEAFF
TGTGCCAGTAGGGGGGGTTTCGGGAACACTGAAGCTTTCTTT
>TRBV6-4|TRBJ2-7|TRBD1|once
CASSADVGQGVSEQYF
TGTGCCAGCAGTGCCGACGTGGGGCAGGGGGTAAGCGAGCAGTACTTC
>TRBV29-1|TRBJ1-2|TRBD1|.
CSVAGQGEGGYTF
TGCAGCGTTGCCGGACAGGGGGAAGGAGGCTACACCTTC
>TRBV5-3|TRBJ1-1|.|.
CARSLIDRPCGTEAFF
TGTGCCAGAAGCTTGATTGACAGGCCATGTGGTACTGAAGCTTTCTTT
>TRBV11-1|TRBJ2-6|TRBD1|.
CASSITGTGGSGANVLTF
TGTGCCAGCAGCATTACCGGGACAGGGGGCTCTGGGGCCAACGTCCTGACTTTC
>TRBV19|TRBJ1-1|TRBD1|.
CASLPVPTGAMNTEAFF
TGTGCCAGTTTGCCGGTCCCGACAGGGGCCATGAACACTGAAGCTTTCTTT
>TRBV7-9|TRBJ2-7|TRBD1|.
CASSFGTAAYEQYF
TGTGCCAGCAGCTTCGGGACAGCAGCCTACGAGCAGTACTTC
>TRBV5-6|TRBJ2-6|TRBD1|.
CASSLERTGFSGANGLTF
TGTGCCAGCAGCTTGGAAAGGACAGGGTTCTCTGGGGCCAACGGCCTGACTTTC
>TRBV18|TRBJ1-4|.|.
CASSPGATNEKLFF
TGTGCCAGCTCCCCGGGGGCAACTAATGAAAAACTGTTTTTT
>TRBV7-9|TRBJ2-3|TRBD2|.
CASSLVPREGDVTQYF
TGTGCCAGCAGCTTGGTCCCCCGGGAGGGCGATGTTACGCAGTATTTT
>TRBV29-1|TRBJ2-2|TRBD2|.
CSVAWTSGPDGELFF
TGCAGCGTTGCATGGACTAGCGGGCCGGACGGGGAGCTGTTTTTT
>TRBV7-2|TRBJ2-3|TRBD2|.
CASSLGSGSGDTQYF
TGTGCCAGCAGCTTAGGGAGCGGGAGCGGTGATACGCAGTATTTT
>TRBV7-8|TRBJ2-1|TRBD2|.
CASSPGTSGRYEQFF
TGTGCCAGCAGCCCCGGGACTAGCGGGAGATATGAGCAGTTCTTC
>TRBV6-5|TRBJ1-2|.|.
CASSYGGSRFLYGYTF
TGTGCCAGCAGTTACGGTGGGAGCAGGTTCCTCTATGGCTACACCTTC
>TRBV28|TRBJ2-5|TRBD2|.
CASSLVSGSYQETQYF
TGTGCCAGCAGTTTAGTAAGCGGGAGTTACCAAGAGACCCAGTACTTC
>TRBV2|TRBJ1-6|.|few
CATSPGLYLANNSPLHF
TGTGCCACCTCTCCAGGACTTTACCTGGCCAACAATTCACCCCTCCACTTT
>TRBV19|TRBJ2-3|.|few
CASRFRVSTDTQYF
TGTGCCAGTAGATTCCGCGTAAGCACAGATACGCAGTATTTT
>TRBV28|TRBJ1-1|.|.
CASSVGGRLNTEAFF
TGTGCCAGCAGTGTTGGAGGCCGATTGAACACTGAAGCTTTCTTT
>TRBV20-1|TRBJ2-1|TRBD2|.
CSARAPGGEFF
TGCAGTGCTAGAGCTCCGGGGGGGGAGTTCTTC
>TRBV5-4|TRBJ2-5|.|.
CASSSPGYQETQYF
TGTGCCAGCAGCTCTCCGGGATACCAAGAGACCCAGTACTTC
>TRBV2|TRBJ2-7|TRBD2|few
CASIAGPYEQYF
TGTGCCAGCATAGCGGGGCCCTACGAGCAGTACTTC
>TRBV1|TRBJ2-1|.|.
CTSSQGGRTSGGPGCYNEQFF
TGCACCAGCAGCCAAGGGGGTAGGACTAGCGGGGGGCCCGGATGCTACAATGAGCAGTTCTTC
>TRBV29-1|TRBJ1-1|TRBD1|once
CSVVGQGGTEAFF
TGCAGCGTTGTTGGACAGGGGGGGACTGAAGCTTTCTTT
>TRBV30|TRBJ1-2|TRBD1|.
CAWKAAGGAGSYGYTF
TGTGCCTGGAAAGCCGCAGGGGGAGCTGGTAGCTATGGCTACACCTTC
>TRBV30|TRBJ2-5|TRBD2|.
CAWSVGGGYQETQYF
TGTGCCTGGAGTGTAGGCGGGGGGTACCAAGAGACCCAGTACTTC
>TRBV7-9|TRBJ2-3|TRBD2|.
CASSSGLGSTDTQYF
TGTGCCAGCAGCTCCGGACTAGGTAGCACAGATACGCAGTATTTT
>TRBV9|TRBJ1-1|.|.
CASSVAGVATEAFF
TGTGCCAGCAGCGTCGCAGGGGTGGCCACTGAAGCTTTCTTT